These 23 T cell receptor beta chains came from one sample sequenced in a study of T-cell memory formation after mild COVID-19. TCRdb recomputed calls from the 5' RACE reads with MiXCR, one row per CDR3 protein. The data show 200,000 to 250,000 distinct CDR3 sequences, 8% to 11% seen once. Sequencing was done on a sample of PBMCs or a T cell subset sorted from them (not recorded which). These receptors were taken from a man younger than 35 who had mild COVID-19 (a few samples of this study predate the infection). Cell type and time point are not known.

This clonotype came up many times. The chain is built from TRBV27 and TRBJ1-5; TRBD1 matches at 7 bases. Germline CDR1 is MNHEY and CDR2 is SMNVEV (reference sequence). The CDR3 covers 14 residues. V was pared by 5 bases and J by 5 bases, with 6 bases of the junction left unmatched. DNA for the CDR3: TGTGCCAGCAGTCCGACAGGGTGGGATCAGCCCCAGCATTTT. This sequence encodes CASSPTGWDQPQHF.

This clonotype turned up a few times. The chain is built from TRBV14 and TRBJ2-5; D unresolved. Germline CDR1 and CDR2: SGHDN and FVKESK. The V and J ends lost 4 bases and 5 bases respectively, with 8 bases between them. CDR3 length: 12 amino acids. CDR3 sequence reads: CASSRGEETQYF. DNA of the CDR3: TGTGCCAGCAGCCGCGGCGAGGAGACCCAGTACTTC.

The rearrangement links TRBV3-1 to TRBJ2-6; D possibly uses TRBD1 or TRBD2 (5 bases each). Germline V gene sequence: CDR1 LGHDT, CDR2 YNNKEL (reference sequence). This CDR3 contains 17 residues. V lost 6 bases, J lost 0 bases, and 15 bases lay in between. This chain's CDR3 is CASRDSGRISGANVLTF. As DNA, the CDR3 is TGTGCCAGCAGGGATTCGGGGCGCATCTCTGGGGCCAACGTCCTGACTTTC.

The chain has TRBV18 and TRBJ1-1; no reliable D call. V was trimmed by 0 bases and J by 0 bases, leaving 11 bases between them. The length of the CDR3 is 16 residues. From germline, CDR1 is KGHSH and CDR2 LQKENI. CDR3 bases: TGTGCCAGCTCACCACCGGGGTCCCTGCTGAACACTGAAGCTTTCTTT. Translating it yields CASSPPGSLLNTEAFF. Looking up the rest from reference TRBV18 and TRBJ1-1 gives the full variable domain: NAGVMQNPRHLVRRRGQEARLRCSPMKGHSHVYWYRQLPEEGLKFMVYLQKENIIDESGMPKERFSAEFPKEGPSILRIQQVVRGDSAAYFCASSPPGSLLNTEAFFGQGTRLTVV.

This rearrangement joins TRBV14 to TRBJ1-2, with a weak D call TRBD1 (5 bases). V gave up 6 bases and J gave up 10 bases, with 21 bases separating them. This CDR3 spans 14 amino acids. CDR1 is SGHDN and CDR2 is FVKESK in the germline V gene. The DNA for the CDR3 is TGTGCCAGCAGTACAAAGAGCAGGGATCAATACTACACCTTC. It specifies CASSTKSRDQYYTF.

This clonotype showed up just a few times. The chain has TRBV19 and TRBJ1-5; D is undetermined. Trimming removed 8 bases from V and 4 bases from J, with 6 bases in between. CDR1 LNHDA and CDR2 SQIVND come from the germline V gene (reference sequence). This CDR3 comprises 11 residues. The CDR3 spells CASGVNQPQHF. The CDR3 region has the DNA TGTGCCAGTGGGGTGAATCAGCCCCAGCATTTT.

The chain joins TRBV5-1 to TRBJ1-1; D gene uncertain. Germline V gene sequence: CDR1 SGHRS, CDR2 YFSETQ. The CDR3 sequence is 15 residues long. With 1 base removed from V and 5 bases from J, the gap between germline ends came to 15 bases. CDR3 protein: CASSLSRRDGTEAFF. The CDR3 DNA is TGCGCCAGCAGCTTGAGTAGGAGGGATGGGACTGAAGCTTTCTTT.

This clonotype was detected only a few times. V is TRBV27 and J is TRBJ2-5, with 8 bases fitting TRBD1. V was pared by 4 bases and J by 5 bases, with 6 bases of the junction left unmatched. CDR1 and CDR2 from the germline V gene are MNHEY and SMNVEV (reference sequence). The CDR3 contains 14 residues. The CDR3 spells CASSSRQGLETQYF. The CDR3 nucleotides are TGTGCCAGCAGTTCAAGACAGGGGCTGGAGACCCAGTACTTC.

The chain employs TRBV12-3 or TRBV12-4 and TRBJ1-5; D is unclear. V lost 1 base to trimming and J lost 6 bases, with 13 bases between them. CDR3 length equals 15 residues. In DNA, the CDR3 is TGTGCCAGCAGTTTAGGAGGGTATAGATTTCAGCCCCAGCATTTT. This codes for CASSLGGYRFQPQHF.

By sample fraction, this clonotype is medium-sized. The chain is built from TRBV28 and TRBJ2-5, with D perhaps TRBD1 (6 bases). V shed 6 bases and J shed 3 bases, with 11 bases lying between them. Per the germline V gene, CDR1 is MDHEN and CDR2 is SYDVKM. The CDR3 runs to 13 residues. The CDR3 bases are TGTGCCAGCAGGCCACAGGGAAAAGAGACCCAGTACTTC. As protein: CASRPQGKETQYF.

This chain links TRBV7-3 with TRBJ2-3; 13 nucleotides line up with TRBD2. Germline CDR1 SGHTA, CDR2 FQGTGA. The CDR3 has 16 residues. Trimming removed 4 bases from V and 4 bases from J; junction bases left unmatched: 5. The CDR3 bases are TGTGCCAGCAGCTACAAAGGGACTAGCGGGGCAGATACGCAGTATTTT. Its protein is CASSYKGTSGADTQYF.

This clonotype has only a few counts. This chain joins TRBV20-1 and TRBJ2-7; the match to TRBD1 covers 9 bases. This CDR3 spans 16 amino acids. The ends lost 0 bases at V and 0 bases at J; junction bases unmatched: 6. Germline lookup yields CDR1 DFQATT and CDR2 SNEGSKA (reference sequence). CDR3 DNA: TGCAGTGCTAGAGAAGTACAGGGGGCCTCCTCCTACGAGCAGTACTTC. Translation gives CSAREVQGASSYEQYF.

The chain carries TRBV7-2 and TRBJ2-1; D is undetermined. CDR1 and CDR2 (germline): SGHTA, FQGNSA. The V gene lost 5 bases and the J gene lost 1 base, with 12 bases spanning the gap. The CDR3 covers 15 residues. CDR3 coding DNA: TGTGCCAGCAGCCCCCAACTGGGGTCCTACAATGAGCAGTTCTTC. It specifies CASSPQLGSYNEQFF.

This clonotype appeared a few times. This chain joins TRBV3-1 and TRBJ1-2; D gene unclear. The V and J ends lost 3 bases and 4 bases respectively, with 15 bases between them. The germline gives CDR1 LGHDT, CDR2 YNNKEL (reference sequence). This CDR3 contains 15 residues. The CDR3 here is CASSQSLTDLYGYTF. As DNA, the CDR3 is TGTGCCAGCAGCCAGTCCTTGACGGACCTCTATGGCTACACCTTC.

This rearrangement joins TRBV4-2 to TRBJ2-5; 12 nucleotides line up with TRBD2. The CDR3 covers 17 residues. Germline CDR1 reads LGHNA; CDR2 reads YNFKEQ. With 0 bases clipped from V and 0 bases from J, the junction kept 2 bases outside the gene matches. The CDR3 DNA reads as TGTGCCAGCAGCCAAGAGACTAGCGGGGGATACCAAGAGACCCAGTACTTC. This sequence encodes CASSQETSGGYQETQYF.

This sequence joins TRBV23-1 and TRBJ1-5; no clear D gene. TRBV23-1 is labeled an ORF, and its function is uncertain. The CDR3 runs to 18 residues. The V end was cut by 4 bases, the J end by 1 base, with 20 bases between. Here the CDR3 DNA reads TGCGCCAGCAGTCCCCGGGGAGGATCGGTTGAAAGCAATCAGCCCCAGCATTTT. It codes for CASSPRGGSVESNQPQHF.

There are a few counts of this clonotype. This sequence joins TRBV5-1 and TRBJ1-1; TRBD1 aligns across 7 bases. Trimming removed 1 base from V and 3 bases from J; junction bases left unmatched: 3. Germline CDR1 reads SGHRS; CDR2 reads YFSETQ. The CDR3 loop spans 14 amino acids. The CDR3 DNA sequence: TGCGCCAGCAGCTTGACTCAGGGGGACACTGAAGCTTTCTTT. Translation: CASSLTQGDTEAFF.

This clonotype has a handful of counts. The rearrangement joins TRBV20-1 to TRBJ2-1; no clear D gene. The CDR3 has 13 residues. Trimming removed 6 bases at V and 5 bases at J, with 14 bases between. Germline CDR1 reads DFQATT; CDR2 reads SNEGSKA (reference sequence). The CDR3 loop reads CSARKVRNNEQFF. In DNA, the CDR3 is TGCAGTGCCCGGAAGGTGCGGAACAATGAGCAGTTCTTC.

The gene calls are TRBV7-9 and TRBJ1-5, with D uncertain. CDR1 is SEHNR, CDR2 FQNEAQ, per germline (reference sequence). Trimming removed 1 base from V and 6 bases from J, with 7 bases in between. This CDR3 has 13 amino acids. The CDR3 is CASSLDYAQPQHF. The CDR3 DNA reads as TGTGCCAGCAGCTTAGATTACGCTCAGCCCCAGCATTTT. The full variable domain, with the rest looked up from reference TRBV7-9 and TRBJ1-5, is DTGVSQNPRHKITKRGQNVTFRCDPISEHNRLYWYRQTLGQGPEFLTYFQNEAQLEKSRLLSDRFSAERPKGSFSTLEIQRTEQGDSAMYLCASSLDYAQPQHFGDGTRLSIL.

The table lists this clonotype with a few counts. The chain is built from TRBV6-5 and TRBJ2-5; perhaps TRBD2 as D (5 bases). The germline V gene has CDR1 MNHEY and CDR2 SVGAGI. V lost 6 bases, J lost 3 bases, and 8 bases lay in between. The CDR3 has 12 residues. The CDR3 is CASRVGEETQYF. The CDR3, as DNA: TGTGCCAGCAGGGTGGGAGAAGAGACCCAGTACTTC.

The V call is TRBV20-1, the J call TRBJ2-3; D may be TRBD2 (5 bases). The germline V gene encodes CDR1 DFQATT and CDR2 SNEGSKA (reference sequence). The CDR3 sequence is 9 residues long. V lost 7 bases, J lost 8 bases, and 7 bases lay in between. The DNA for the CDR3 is TGCAGTGTCCGGGGTACGCAGTATTTT. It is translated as CSVRGTQYF.

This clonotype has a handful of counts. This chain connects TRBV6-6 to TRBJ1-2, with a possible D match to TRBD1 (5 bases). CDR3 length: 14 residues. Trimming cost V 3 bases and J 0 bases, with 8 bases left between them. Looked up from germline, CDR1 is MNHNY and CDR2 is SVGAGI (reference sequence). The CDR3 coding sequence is TGTGCCAGCAGTTATCAGGGTTCTAACTATGGCTACACCTTC. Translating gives CASSYQGSNYGYTF.

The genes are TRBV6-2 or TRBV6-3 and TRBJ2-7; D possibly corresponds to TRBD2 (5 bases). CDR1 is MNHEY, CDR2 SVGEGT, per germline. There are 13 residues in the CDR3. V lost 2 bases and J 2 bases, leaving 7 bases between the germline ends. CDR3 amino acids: CASSYKRAYEQYF. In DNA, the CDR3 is TGTGCCAGCAGTTACAAGAGGGCCTACGAGCAGTACTTC.